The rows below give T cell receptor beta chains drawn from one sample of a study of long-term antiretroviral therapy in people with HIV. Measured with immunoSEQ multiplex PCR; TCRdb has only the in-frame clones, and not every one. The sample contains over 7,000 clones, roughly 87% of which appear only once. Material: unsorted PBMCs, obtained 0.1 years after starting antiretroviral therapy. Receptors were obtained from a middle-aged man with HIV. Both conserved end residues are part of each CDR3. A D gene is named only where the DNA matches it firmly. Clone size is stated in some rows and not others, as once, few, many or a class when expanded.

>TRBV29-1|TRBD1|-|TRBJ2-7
CSVGTGDEQYF
TGCAGCGTCGGGACAGGGGACGAGCAGTACTTC
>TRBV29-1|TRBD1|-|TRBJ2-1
CSVLQGNEQFF
TGCAGCGTTTTACAGGGGAATGAGCAGTTCTTC
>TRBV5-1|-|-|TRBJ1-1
CASSPKTVATEAFF
TGCGCCAGCAGCCCGAAGACGGTGGCCACTGAAGCTTTCTTT
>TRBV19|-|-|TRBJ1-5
CASTLGWGAQPQHF
TGTGCCAGTACCCTCGGCTGGGGAGCTCAGCCCCAGCATTTT
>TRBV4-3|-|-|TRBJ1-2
CASSQDLQGSYGYTF
TGCGCCAGCAGCCAAGATCTACAGGGTAGTTATGGCTACACCTTC
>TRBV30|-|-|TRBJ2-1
CAWITDSYNEQFF
TGTGCCTGGATTACCGATTCCTACAATGAGCAGTTCTTC
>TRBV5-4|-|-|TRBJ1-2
CASSLVRGDGYTF
TGTGCCAGCAGCTTGGTAAGGGGAGATGGCTACACCTTC
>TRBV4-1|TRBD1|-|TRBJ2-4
CASSQDIGQGSNIQYF
TGCGCCAGCAGCCAAGATATTGGACAGGGTTCAAACATTCAGTACTTC
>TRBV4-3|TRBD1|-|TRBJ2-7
CASSLKTGGLYEQYF
TGCGCCAGCAGCCTTAAGACAGGGGGCTTATACGAGCAGTACTTC
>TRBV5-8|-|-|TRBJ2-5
CASSYGGVGETQYF
TGTGCCAGCAGCTACGGAGGGGTGGGAGAGACCCAGTACTTC
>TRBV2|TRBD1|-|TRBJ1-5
CASTRDREQPQHF
TGTGCCAGCACAAGGGACAGGGAACAGCCCCAGCATTTT
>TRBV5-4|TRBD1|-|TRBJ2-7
CASSPGDRVYEQYF
TGTGCCAGCAGCCCCGGGGACAGGGTCTACGAGCAGTACTTC
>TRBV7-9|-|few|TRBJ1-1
CASSLRYTEAFF
TGTGCCAGCAGCTTAAGGTACACTGAAGCTTTCTTT
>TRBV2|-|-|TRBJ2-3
CASMRTQISDTQYF
TGTGCCAGCATGAGGACTCAAATCTCAGATACGCAGTATTTT
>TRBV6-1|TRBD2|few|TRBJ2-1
CASSEGLAGGRLINEQFF
TGTGCCAGCAGTGAGGGACTAGCGGGGGGGCGGCTTATCAATGAGCAGTTCTTC
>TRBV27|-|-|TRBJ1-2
CASSLVGSNYGYTF
TGTGCCAGCAGTTTGGTGGGCTCTAACTATGGCTACACCTTC
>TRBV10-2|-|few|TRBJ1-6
CASTEGGSYNSPLHF
TGCGCCAGCACCGAGGGGGGGTCTTATAATTCACCCCTCCACTTT
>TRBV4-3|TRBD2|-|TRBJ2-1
CASSRTSGAYNEQFF
TGCGCCAGCAGCCGAACTAGCGGGGCCTACAATGAGCAGTTCTTC
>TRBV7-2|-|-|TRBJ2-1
CASSSGGLGYNEQFF
TGTGCCAGCAGCTCCGGCGGCCTGGGCTACAATGAGCAGTTCTTC
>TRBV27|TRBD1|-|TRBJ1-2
CASSQGQGGFNYGYTF
TGTGCCAGCAGTCAAGGACAGGGCGGGTTTAACTATGGCTACACCTTC
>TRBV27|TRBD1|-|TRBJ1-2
CASSPRDRVGGYTF
TGTGCCAGCAGTCCACGGGACAGGGTCGGTGGCTACACCTTC
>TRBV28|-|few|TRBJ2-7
CASSPTGSGGSYEQYF
TGTGCCAGCAGTCCGACAGGTTCGGGGGGCTCCTACGAGCAGTACTTC
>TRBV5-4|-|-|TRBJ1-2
CASSLGGYVGYTF
TGTGCCAGCAGCTTGGGGGGTTATGTCGGCTACACCTTC
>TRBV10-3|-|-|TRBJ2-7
CAISELNRAFHEQYF
TGTGCCATCAGTGAGTTAAACAGGGCTTTCCACGAGCAGTACTTC
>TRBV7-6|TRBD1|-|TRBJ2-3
CASSYHPGQGADTQYF
TGTGCCAGCAGCTACCATCCGGGACAGGGGGCAGATACGCAGTATTTT
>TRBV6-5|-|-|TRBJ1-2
CASSPFNYGYTF
TGTGCCAGCAGCCCGTTTAACTATGGCTACACCTTC
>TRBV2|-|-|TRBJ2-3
CASMVNPDTQYF
TGTGCCAGCATGGTCAATCCAGATACGCAGTATTTT
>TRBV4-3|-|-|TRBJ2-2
CASSLTGELFF
TGCGCCAGCAGCCTTACCGGGGAGCTGTTTTTT
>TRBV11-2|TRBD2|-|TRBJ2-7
CASSSTGTSVGEQYF
TGTGCCAGCAGCTCAACCGGGACTAGCGTGGGAGAGCAGTACTTC
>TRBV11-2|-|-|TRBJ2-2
CASSLGGLGRITGELFF
TGTGCCAGCAGCTTAGGCGGCCTGGGACGGATAACCGGGGAGCTGTTTTTT
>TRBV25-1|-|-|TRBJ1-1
CASRGAGIVNTEAFF
TGTGCCAGCAGGGGCGCGGGGATTGTGAACACTGAAGCTTTCTTT